This T cell receptor (beta chain) was sequenced for a study of blood T cells in healthy people across ages (dated by TCRdb to the mid-2010s). General notes on the study: Template switching captured roughly one uniquely barcoded TCR beta cDNA molecule per two T cells in model experiments. To track age-related changes in TCR beta repertoire diversity, the study relied on deep sequencing normalized with unique cDNA molecular identifiers. Using the same blood draw, the study looked at two additional independent replicas of 1 million unique cDNA reads for two donors, one aged 18 to 29 and the other aged 80 or older. Donors were grouped into four age groups: young (average about 15 years), middle-aged (39), aged (around 56) and long-lived (over 80). The study at large found these results: There was a strong correlation between observed TCR beta diversity and the percentage of naive T cells measured by flow cytometry. Observed TCR beta diversity per million T cells fell roughly linearly with age, and a significant reduction was already apparent by age roughly 40. Donor CMV infection status was unknown, potentially confounding age-related changes in expanded clonotypes. Total diversity estimates from one million sequenced T cells were considered lower bounds and underestimates. The long-lived group showed more naive CD4+ T cells, fewer expanded clones and increased TCR diversity than the aged group, suggesting age selection. Conclusive comparison of naive and antigen-experienced compartments was prevented by the profiling of bulk unsorted PBMCs.

The library was generated by 5' RACE. Instrument on record: Illumina HiSeq 2500. A second PCR of about 6 to 12 cycles was run with a J-beta primer mix and a sample-barcoded 5' primer. Each TCR beta cDNA molecule received a unique molecular identifier from a template-switch 5' adaptor carrying 12 random nucleotides. At least 2.5 million CDR3-containing paired-end reads were obtained from each sample. All of the RNA was converted into first-strand cDNA using the Mint cDNA synthesis kit, with a TRBC-specific oligonucleotide serving as the primer. Following uracil-DNA glycosylase treatment, all cDNA underwent a first 18-cycle PCR with the universal primers M1SS and BC2_uni_R. For the original study's pipeline: For normalization, 1 million high-quality reads were randomly selected from each sample, with every read carrying a distinct molecular identifier. Instead of being binned into consensus sequences, reads with shared molecular identifiers were discarded. MiTCR, with a Q25 quality threshold and the strictest error-elimination algorithm, was used for CDR3 identification, clonotype clustering and error correction. A nonparametric unseen species model using Euler transformation provided a lower-bound estimate of total TCR beta diversity. TCRdb trimmed public reads at Q25 via fastp, called clones via MiXCR and kept in-frame beta chains. Records with the same CDR3 protein are collapsed into one entry carrying the most frequent genes and DNA. The V and J calls shown here were made by TCRdb, not taken from the authors' results. The sample yields hundreds of thousands of distinct CDR3 sequences; 20% to 25% were counted once. The top ten clonotypes cover more than 8.5% of the sample.

Turning to this clonotype: It lacks a known antigen. No clone much larger than this one lies a single base away; base qualities are absent.

Systemically healthy Caucasian individuals from Russia, 35 to 50 in total and aged roughly 6 to 100 years, were included as donors. Each donor gave about 10 milliliters of peripheral blood, drawn into EDTA-treated Vacutainer tubes. Ficoll-Paque density-gradient centrifugation was used to isolate PBMCs, with at least 7 million per sample. Total RNA was extracted from PBMCs with Trizol reagent, with at least 5.5 micrograms obtained per sample. The percentages of naive CD45RAhigh/CD27high T cells were determined by flow cytometry on a PBMC aliquot from every donor. The same data also went into a second study, on T cells of mothers and their children. Taken from the second paper: Nine systemically healthy Caucasian individuals served as donors, namely three mothers together with their six children. cDNA synthesis consumed the entire amount of extracted RNA, loaded at around 1.5 ug RNA in each 15 ul reaction. In the second PCR, the M1S primer introduced both the sample barcodes and 2-4 random nucleotides. Each mother yielded over 8.5 million TCR beta CDR3 reads and each child about 3 million reads. In both related and unrelated pairs, thymic selection shapes the output of TCR recombination in a similar way, with inherited differences having only a minor effect. Related mother-child pairs always showed normalized repertoire overlap that was slightly higher than in unrelated mother-child pairs, though the difference was never significant. No persistent microchimeric T cell clones were found, with a detection sensitivity of around 100 clones per million clonotypes. The study used deep NGS to compare TCR beta repertoires of mothers and children, seeking features distinguishing related mother-child pairs from unrelated individuals. The mean age was approximately 41 +/- 4 years for the mothers and about 12 +/- 4 years for the children. After adapter ligation with NEBNext reagents, the libraries were sequenced on Illumina HiSeq 2000 with 100+100 nt paired-end reads. Mother and child libraries were prepared a month apart and sequenced in separate runs to prevent cross-contamination. Each donor had between about 450,000 and 2,200,000 distinct TCR beta clonotypes identified. Naive TCR beta clonotypes were estimated from low-frequency clonotypes matched to each donor's FACS-determined naive share, without sorting.

Sequenced input: blood. This receptor was taken from a boy younger than 18 in good health.

The nucleotide sequence is given as TGCGCCAGCAGCCCAGGACAGGGGGGGACGGGCTACACCTTC. Translation gives CASSPGQGGTGYTF. The chain was built from TRBV5-1 and TRBJ1-2; 10 bases in the middle match TRBD1. Measured from the cysteine to the phenylalanine, the CDR3 is 14 residues long. Only the CDR3 portion is preserved as DNA: 42 bases, with reading frame beginning at the first base. According to the germline V gene, CDR1 reads SGHRS and CDR2 reads YFSETQ. V and J are trimmed by 4 bases and 8 bases, and the gene matches miss 8 bases of the junction.